Sequencing of this T cell receptor beta chain was carried out in a study of CD8 T cells in ankylosing spondylitis. Study results and caveats: In peripheral blood, disease-linked CD8+ clones occurred at relatively low frequencies. Earlier reports found some motif variants in synovial fluid and blood in reactive arthritis. Clones tied to disease were said to be significantly enriched in matched ankylosing spondylitis synovial fluid.

With molecular barcodes, quantitative 5'-RACE was used to make the TCR beta libraries. MiXCR, applied by TCRdb to the 5' RACE reads, yields one record per CDR3 protein. The sample lists approximately 350,000 distinct CDR3 sequences; around 15% were seen once. This clonotype appeared a few times. No antigen is known for it. The V gene's germline CDR1 is SGHKS and CDR2 YYEKEE (reference sequence). The CDR3 extends over 16 amino acids. With V trimmed by 4 bases and J by 3 bases, 9 bases remained unmatched. The sequenced sample was blood, either unsorted or a sorted T cell fraction (not recorded which). This chain connects TRBV5-5 to TRBJ2-1, with TRBD1 matching 8 bases. The receptor comes from a male donor with ankylosing spondylitis or in good health (not recorded which). The CDR3 DNA sequence: TGTGCCAGCAGCCCCGGACAGGGACGAGTCTACAATGAGCAGTTCTTC. Residues: CASSPGQGRVYNEQFF.